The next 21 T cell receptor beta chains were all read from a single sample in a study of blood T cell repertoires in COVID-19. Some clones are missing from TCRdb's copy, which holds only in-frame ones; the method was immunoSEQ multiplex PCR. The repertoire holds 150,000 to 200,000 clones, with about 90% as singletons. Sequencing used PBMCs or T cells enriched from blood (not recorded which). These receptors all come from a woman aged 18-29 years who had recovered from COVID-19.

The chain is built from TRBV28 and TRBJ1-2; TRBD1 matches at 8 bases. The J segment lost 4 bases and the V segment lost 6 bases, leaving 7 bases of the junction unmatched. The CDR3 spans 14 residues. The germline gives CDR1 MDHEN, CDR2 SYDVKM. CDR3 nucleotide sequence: TGTGCCAGCAGCCACAGGGGGGGGGCCTATGGCTACACCTTC. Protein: CASSHRGGAYGYTF.

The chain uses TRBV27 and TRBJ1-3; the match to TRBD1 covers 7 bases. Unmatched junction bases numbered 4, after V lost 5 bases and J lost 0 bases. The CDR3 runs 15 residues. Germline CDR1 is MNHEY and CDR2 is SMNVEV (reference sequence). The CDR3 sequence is CASSIQGVSGNTIYF. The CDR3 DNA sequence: TGTGCCAGCAGTATCCAGGGGGTCTCTGGAAACACCATATATTTT.

The CDR3 reads CGTPRFDGYTF. The DNA for the CDR3 is TGTGGCACGCCTAGGTTTGATGGCTACACCTTC. V gene TRBV28 combines with J gene TRBJ1-2; D is unclear. Germline lookup yields CDR1 MDHEN and CDR2 SYDVKM. This CDR3 is built from 11 residues.

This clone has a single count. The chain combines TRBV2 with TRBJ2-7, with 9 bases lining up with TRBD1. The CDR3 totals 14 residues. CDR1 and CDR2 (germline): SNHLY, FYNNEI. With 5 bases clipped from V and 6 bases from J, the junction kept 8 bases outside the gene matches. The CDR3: CASSTQGARTEQYF. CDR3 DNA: TGTGCCAGCAGTACACAGGGGGCACGAACCGAGCAGTACTTC.

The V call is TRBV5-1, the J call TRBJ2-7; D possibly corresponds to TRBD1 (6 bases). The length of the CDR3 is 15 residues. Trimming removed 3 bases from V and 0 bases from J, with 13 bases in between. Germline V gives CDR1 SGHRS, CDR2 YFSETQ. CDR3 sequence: CASSSTTGGSYEQYF. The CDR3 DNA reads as TGCGCCAGCAGCTCGACGACAGGAGGCTCCTACGAGCAGTACTTC.

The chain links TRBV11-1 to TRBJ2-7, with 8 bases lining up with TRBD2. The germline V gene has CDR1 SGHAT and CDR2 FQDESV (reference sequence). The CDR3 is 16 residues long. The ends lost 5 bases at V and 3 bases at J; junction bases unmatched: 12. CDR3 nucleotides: TGTGCCAGCAGCCCGGGTGCGGTAGCGGGGATCTACGAGCAGTACTTC. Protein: CASSPGAVAGIYEQYF.

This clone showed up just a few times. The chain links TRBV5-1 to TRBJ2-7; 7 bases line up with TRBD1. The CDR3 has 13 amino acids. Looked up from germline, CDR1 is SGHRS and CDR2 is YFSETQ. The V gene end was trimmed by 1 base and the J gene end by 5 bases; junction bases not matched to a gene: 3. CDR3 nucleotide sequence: TGCGCCAGCAGCTTGACAGGGGCCCACGAGCAGTACTTC. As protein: CASSLTGAHEQYF.

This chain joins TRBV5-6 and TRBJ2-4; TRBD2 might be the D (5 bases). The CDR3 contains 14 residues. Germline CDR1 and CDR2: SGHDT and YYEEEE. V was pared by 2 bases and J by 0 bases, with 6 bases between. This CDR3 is CASSLREAKNIQYF. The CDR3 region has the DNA TGTGCCAGCAGCTTACGGGAAGCCAAAAACATTCAGTACTTC. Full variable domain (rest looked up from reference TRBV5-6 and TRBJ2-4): DAGVTQSPTHLIKTRGQQVTLRCSPKSGHDTVSWYQQALGQGPQFIFQYYEEEERQRGNFPDRFSGHQFPNYSSELNVNALLLGDSALYLCASSLREAKNIQYFGAGTRLSVL.

The CDR3 bases are TGTGCCAGCAGCCTCCAGCGGGAGTTAGATACGCAGTATTTT. It specifies CASSLQRELDTQYF. This chain links TRBV19 with TRBJ2-3; 8 bases fit TRBD2. This CDR3 comprises 14 residues. Losses at the gene ends were 9 bases for V and 5 bases for J; bases not matched to a gene: 10. Germline V gene sequence: CDR1 LNHDA, CDR2 SQIVND (reference sequence).

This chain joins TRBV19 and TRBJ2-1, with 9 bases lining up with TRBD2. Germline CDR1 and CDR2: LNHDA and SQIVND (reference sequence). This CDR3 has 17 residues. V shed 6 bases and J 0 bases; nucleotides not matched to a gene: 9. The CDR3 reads CASRGRLAESSYNEQFF. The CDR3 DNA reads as TGTGCCAGTAGGGGACGACTAGCGGAGAGCTCCTACAATGAGCAGTTCTTC.

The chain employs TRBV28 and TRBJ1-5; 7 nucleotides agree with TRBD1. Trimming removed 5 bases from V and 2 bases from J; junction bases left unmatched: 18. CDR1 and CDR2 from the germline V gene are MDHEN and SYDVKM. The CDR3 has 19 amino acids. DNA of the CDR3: TGTGCCAGCAGTCCCCCGGGACAGCGTTTTCTCGATGGCAATCAGCCCCAGCATTTT. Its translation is CASSPPGQRFLDGNQPQHF.

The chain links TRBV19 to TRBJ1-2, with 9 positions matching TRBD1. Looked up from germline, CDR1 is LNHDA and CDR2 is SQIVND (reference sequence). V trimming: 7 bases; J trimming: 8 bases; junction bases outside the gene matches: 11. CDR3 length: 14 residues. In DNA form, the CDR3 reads TGTGCCAGTACCAGACAGGGGGACATGGCCGGCTACACCTTC. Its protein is CASTRQGDMAGYTF.

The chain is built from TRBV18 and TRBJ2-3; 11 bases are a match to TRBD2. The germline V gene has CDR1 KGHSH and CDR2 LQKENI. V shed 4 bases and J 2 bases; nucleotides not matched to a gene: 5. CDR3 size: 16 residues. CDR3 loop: CASSLTSGSTTDTQYF. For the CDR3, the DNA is TGTGCCAGCTCACTAACTAGCGGGAGTACCACAGATACGCAGTATTTT.

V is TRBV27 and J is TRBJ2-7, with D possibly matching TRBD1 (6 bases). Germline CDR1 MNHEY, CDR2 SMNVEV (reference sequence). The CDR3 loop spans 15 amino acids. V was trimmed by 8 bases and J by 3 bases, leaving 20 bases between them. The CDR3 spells CASSPKTNRDYEQYF. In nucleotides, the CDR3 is TGTGCCAGCTCTCCGAAGACGAACAGGGACTACGAGCAGTACTTC.

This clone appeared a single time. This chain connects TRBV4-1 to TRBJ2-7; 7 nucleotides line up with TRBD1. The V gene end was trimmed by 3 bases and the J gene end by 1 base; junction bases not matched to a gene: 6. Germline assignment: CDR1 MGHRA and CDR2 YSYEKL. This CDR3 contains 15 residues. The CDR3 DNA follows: TGCGCCAGCAGCCAGATACAGGGGCCATCCTACGAGCAGTACTTC. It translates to CASSQIQGPSYEQYF.

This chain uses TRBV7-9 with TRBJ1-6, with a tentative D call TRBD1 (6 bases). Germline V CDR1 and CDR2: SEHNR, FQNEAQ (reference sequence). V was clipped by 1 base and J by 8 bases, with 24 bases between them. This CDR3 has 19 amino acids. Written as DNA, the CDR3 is TGTGCCAGCAGCTTAGTACCCCTGGGAGGGGGGTCCAGTCATTCACCCCTCCACTTT. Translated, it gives CASSLVPLGGGSSHSPLHF.

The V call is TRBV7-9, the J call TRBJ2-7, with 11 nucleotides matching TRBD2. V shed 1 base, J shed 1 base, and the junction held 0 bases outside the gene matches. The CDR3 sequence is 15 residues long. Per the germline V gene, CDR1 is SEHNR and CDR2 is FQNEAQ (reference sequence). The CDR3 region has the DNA TGTGCCAGCAGCTTAGGGACTAGCGGGTCCTACGAGCAGTACTTC. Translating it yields CASSLGTSGSYEQYF.

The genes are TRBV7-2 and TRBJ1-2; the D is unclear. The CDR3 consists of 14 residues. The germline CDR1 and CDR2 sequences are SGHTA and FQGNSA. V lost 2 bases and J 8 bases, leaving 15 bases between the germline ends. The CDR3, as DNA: TGTGCCAGCAGCTTATTGGGAGGGTTCTTCGGCTACACCTTC. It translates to CASSLLGGFFGYTF.

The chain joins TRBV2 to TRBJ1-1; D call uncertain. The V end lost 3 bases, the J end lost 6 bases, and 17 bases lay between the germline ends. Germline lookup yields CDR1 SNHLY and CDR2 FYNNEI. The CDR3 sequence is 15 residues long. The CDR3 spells CASSEVGNEYSEAFF. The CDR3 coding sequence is TGTGCCAGCAGTGAGGTGGGCAACGAATACTCTGAAGCTTTCTTT.

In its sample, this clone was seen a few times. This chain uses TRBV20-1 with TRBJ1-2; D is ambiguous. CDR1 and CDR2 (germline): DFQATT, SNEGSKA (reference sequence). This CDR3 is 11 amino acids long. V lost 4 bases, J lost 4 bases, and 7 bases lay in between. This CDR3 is CSAKLVYGYTF. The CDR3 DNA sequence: TGCAGTGCTAAACTGGTCTATGGCTACACCTTC.

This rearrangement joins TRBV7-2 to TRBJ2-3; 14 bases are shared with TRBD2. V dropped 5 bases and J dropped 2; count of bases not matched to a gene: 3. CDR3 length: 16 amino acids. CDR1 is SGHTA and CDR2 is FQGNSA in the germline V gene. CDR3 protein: CASSLGLAGATDTQYF. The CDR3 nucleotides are TGTGCCAGCAGCCTGGGACTAGCGGGGGCCACAGATACGCAGTATTTT.